This T cell receptor beta chain is from a study of human T cells and chemical hapten exposure. On the study more broadly: Variation in per-sample TCR yields came mainly from small pooled library volume differences.

What the library attached to individual cDNA molecules were unique molecular identifiers. Per the study methods: The number of TCRs in each sample had a median of about 95,000 and spanned 23,224 to 690,600. Each CDR3 protein gets one entry after TCRdb re-called the reads with MiXCR. None of the V and J calls come from the authors' own analysis; TCRdb made them. Among 95,000 to 150,000 distinct CDR3 sequences listed, more than 8.5% were seen once. As to this clonotype: Its antigen is currently unknown.

Unfractionated whole blood was the source of the extracted total RNA. Study-wide findings and caveats: TCRs above 1 in 1000 frequency stayed constant with DPC sensitization.

The CDR3 length is 14 residues. The V segment lost 2 bases and the J segment 6 bases; nucleotides outside the gene matches: 5. Germline values: CDR1 SNHLY, CDR2 FYNNEI. V usage is TRBV2 and J usage is TRBJ1-1; 8 nucleotides align to TRBD1. The sequence derives from a human donor in good health. Some clones in this sample may be carry-over from other donors' samples. Sequencing was done on a sample of whole blood. The CDR3 spells CASSERTGRSEAFF. DNA of the CDR3: TGTGCCAGCAGTGAACGGACAGGGAGGTCTGAAGCTTTCTTT.